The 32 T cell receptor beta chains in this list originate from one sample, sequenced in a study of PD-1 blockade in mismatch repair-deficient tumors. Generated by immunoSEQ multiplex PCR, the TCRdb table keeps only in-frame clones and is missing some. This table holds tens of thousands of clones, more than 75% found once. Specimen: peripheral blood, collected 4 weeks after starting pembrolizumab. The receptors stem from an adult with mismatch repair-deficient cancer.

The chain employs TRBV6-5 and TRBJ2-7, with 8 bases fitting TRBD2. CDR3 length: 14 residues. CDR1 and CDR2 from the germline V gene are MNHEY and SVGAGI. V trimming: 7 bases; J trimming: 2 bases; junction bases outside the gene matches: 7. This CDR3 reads CASTSPSGPYEQYF. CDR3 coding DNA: TGTGCCAGCACTTCCCCTAGCGGGCCCTACGAGCAGTACTTC.

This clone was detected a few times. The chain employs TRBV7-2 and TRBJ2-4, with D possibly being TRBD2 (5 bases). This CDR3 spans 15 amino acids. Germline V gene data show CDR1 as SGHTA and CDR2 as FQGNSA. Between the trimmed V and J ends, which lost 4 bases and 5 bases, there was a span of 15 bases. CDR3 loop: CASSWEFYGENIQYF. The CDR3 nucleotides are TGTGCCAGCAGCTGGGAATTCTACGGGGAAAACATTCAGTACTTC.

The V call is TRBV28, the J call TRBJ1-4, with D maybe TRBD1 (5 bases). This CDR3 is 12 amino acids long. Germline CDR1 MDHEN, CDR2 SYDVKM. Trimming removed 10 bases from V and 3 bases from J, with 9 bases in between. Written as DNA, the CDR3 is TGTGCCATTCAGGGTCCTAATGAAAAACTGTTTTTT. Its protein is CAIQGPNEKLFF.

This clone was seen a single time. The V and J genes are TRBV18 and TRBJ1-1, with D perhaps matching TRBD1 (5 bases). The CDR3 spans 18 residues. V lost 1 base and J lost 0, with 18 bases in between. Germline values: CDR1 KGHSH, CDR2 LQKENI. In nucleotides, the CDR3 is TGTGCCAGCTCACCACAGTGGACATTTGAAGTTATGAACACTGAAGCTTTCTTT. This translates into CASSPQWTFEVMNTEAFF.

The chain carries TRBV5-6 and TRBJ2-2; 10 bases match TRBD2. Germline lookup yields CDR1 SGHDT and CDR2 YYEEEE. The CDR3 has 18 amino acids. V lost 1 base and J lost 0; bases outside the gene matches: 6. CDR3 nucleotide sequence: TGTGCCAGCAGCTTGACAGGACTAGCGGTGACGAACACCGGGGAGCTGTTTTTT. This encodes CASSLTGLAVTNTGELFF.

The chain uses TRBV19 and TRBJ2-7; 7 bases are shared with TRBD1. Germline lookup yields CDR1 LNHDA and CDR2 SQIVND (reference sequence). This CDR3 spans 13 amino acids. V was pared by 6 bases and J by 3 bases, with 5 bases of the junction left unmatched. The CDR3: CASSRDSYYEQYF. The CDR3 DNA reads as TGTGCCAGTAGCCGGGACAGCTACTACGAGCAGTACTTC. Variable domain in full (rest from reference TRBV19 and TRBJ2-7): DGGITQSPKYLFRKEGQNVTLSCEQNLNHDAMYWYRQDPGQGLRLIYYSQIVNDFQKGDIAEGYSVSREKKESFPLTVTSAQKNPTAFYLCASSRDSYYEQYFGPGTRLTVT.

CDR3 sequence (DNA): TGTGCCAGCAGCCCGGACCGAGAAGAGACCCAGTACTTC. Translation: CASSPDREETQYF. V is TRBV11-1 and J is TRBJ2-5; D remains unclear. The CDR3 contains 13 residues. Germline assignment: CDR1 SGHAT and CDR2 FQDESV (reference sequence). Trimming took 5 bases from V and 3 from J, leaving 10 bases between them. The variable domain in full, completed from reference TRBV11-1 and TRBJ2-5, reads EAEVAQSPRYKITEKSQAVAFWCDPISGHATLYWYRQILGQGPELLVQFQDESVVDDSQLPKDRFSAERLKGVDSTLKIQPAELGDSAMYLCASSPDREETQYFGPGTRLLVL.

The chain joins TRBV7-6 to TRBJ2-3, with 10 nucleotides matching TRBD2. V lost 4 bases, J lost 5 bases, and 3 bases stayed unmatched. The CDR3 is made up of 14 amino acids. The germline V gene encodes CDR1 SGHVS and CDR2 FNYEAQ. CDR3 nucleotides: TGTGCCAGCAGCTCAGCGGGAGGGGAAGATACGCAGTATTTT. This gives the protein CASSSAGGEDTQYF.

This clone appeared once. The CDR3 region has the DNA TGTGCCATCAGTTTAATCTTTATACAGGGGGCTAGCGATGGCTACACCTTC. Its translation is CAISLIFIQGASDGYTF. The J gene is TRBJ1-2, the V gene TRBV10-3; TRBD1 matches at 9 bases. The V gene's germline CDR1 is ENHRY and CDR2 SYGVKD. Unmatched junction bases numbered 16, after V lost 5 bases and J lost 6 bases. The CDR3 is made up of 17 amino acids.

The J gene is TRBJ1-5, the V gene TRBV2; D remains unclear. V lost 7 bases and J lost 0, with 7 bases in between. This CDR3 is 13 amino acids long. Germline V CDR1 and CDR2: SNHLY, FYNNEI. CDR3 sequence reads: CASKGNSNQPQHF. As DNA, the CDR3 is TGTGCCAGCAAGGGCAATAGCAATCAGCCCCAGCATTTT.

CDR3 DNA: TGTGCCAGCTGTCGGGACCGCAATCAGCCCCAGCATTTT. Amino acids: CASCRDRNQPQHF. The V call is TRBV7-2, the J call TRBJ1-5; tentatively, D is TRBD1 (5 bases). The V gene lost 8 bases and the J gene lost 2 bases, with 10 bases spanning the gap. The CDR3 spans 13 residues. Per the germline V gene, CDR1 is SGHTA and CDR2 is FQGNSA.

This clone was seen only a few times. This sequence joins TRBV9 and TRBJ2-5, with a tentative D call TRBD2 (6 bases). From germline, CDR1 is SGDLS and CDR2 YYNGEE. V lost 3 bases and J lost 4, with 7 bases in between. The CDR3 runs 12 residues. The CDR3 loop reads CASSGRGETQYF. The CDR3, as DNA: TGTGCCAGCAGCGGGAGGGGAGAGACCCAGTACTTC.

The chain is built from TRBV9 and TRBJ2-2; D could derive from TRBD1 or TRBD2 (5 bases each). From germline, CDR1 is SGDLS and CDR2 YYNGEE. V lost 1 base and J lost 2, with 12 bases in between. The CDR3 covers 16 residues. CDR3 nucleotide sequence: TGTGCCAGCAGCGTAATGGGGACCGTAAACACCGGGGAGCTGTTTTTT. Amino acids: CASSVMGTVNTGELFF.

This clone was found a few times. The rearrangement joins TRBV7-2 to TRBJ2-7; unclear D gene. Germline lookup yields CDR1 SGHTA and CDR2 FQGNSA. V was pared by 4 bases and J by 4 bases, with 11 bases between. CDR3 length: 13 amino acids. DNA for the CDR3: TGTGCCAGCAGCTCGGGCATAGCTTACGAGCAGTACTTC. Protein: CASSSGIAYEQYF.

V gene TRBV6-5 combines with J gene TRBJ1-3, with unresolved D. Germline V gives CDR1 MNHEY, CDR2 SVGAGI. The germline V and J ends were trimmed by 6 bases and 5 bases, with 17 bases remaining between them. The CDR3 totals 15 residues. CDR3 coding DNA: TGTGCCAGCAGGCTGTCCCGGGGAATTCGAAACACCATATATTTT. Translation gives CASRLSRGIRNTIYF.

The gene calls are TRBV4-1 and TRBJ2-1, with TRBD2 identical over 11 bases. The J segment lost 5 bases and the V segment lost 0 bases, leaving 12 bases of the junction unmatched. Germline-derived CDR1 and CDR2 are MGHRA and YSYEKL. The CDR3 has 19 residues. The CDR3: CASSQDRIAGGPLNNEQFF. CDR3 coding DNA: TGCGCCAGCAGCCAAGATCGGATAGCGGGAGGGCCTTTGAACAATGAGCAGTTCTTC.

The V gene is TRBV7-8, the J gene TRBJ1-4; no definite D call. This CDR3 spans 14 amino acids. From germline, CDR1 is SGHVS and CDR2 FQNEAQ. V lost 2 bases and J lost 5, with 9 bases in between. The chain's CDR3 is CASSLTDRNEKLFF. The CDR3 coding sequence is TGTGCCAGCAGCTTAACGGATCGGAATGAAAAACTGTTTTTT.

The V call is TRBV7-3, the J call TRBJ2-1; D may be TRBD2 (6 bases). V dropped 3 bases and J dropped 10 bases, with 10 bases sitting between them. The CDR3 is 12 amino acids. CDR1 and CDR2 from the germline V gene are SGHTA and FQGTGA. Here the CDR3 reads CASSFGGEEQFF. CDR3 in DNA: TGTGCCAGCAGCTTCGGGGGAGAAGAGCAGTTCTTC.

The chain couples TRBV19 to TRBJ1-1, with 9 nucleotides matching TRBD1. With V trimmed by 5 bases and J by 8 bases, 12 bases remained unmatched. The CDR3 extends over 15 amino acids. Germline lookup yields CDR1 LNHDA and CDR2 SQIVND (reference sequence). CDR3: CASSRGQGTSGEAFF. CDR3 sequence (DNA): TGTGCCAGTAGTCGCGGACAGGGGACATCGGGGGAAGCTTTCTTT.

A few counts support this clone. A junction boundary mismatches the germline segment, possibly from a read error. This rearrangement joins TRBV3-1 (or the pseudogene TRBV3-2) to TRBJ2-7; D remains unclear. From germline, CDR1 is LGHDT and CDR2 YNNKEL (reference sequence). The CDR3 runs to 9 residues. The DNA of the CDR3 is TGTGCCAGCAGCCCTCCCCTCCTCTTC. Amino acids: CASSPPLLF.

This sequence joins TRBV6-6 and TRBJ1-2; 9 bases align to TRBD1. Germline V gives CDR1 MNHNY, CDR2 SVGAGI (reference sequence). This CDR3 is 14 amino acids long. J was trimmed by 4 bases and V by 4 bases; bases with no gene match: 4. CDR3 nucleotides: TGTGCCAGCAGTTTCCCGGGACAGGGCTATGGCTACACCTTC. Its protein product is CASSFPGQGYGYTF.

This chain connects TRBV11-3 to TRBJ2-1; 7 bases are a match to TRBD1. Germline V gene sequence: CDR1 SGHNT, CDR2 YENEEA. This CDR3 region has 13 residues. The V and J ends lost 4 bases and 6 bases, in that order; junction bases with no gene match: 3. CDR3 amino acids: CASSSGTVNEQFF. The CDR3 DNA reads TGTGCCAGCAGCTCAGGGACAGTCAATGAGCAGTTCTTC.

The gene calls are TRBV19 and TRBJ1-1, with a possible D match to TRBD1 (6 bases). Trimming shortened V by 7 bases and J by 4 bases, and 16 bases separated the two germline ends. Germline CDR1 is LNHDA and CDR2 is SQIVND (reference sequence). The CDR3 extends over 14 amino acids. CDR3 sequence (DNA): TGTGCCAGTATATTGGGTAGGGGGGGCACTGAAGCTTTCTTT. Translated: CASILGRGGTEAFF.

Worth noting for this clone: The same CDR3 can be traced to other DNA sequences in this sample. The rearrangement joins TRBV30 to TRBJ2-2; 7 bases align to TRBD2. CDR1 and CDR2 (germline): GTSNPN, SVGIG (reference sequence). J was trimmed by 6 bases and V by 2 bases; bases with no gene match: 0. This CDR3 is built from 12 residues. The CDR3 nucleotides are TGTGCCTGGAGTCGGGGGGCCGGGGAGCTGTTTTTT. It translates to CAWSRGAGELFF.

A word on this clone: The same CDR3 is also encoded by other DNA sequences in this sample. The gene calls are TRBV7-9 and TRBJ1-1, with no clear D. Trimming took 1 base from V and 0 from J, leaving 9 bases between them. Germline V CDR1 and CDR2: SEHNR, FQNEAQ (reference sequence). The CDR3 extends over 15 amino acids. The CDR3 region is CASSLVAGMNTEAFF. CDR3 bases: TGTGCCAGCAGCTTAGTTGCGGGAATGAACACTGAAGCTTTCTTT.

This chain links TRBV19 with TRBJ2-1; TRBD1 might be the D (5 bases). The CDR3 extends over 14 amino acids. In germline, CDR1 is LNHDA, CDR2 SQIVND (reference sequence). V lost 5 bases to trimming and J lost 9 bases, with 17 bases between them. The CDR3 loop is CASSLVPQGSEQFF. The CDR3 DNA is TGTGCCAGTAGTCTAGTACCCCAGGGATCTGAGCAGTTCTTC.

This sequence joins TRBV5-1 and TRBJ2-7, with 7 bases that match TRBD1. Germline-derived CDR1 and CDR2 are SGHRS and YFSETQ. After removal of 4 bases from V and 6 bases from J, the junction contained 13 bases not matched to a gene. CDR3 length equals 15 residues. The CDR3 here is CASSQRPVEGAEQYF. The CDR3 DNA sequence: TGCGCCAGCAGCCAACGGCCGGTCGAGGGGGCCGAGCAGTACTTC. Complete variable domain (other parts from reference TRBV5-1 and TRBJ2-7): KAGVTQTPRYLIKTRGQQVTLSCSPISGHRSVSWYQQTPGQGLQFLFEYFSETQRNKGNFPGRFSGRQFSNSRSEMNVSTLELGDSALYLCASSQRPVEGAEQYFGPGTRLTVT.

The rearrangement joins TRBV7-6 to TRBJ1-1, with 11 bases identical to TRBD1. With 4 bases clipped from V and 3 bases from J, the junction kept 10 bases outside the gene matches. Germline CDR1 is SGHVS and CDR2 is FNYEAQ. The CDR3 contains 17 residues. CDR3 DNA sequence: TGTGCCAGCAGCTCAGACCGGGACAGGGGGATATACACTGAAGCTTTCTTT. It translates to CASSSDRDRGIYTEAFF. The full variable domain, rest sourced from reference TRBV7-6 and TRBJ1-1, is GAGVSQSPRYKVTKRGQDVALRCDPISGHVSLYWYRQALGQGPEFLTYFNYEAQQDKSGLPNDRFSAERPEGSISTLTIQRTEQRDSAMYRCASSSDRDRGIYTEAFFGQGTRLTVV.

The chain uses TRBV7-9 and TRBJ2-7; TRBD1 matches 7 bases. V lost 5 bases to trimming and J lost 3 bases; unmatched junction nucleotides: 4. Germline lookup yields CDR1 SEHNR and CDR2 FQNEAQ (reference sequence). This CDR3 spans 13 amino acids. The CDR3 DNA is TGTGCCAGCAGCCCGGGACAGCACTACGAGCAGTACTTC. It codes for CASSPGQHYEQYF.

DNA for the CDR3: TGTGCCAGCAGTCCTCGACAGGGGTGGTACGAGCAGTACTTC. This sequence encodes CASSPRQGWYEQYF. The V gene is TRBV27, the J gene TRBJ2-7, with TRBD1 matching 8 bases. The V and J ends lost 5 bases and 4 bases, in that order; junction bases with no gene match: 7. The CDR3 is made up of 14 amino acids. Germline lookup yields CDR1 MNHEY and CDR2 SMNVEV (reference sequence).

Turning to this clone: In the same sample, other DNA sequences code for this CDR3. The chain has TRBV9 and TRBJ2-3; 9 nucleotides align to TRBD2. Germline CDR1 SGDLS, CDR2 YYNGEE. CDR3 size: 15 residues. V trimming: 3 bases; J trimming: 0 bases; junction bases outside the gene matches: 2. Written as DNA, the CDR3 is TGTGCCAGCAGCGCTAGCGGGACGAGCACAGATACGCAGTATTTT. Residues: CASSASGTSTDTQYF. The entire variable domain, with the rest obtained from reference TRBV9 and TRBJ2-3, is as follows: DSGVTQTPKHLITATGQRVTLRCSPRSGDLSVYWYQQSLDQGLQFLIQYYNGEERAKGNILERFSAQQFPDLHSELNLSSLELGDSALYFCASSASGTSTDTQYFGPGTRLTVL.

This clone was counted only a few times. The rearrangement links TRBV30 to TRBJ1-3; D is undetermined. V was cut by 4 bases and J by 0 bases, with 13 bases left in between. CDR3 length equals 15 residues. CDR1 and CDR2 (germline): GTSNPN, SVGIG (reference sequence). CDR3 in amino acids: CAWTYLGSSGNTIYF. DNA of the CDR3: TGTGCCTGGACCTACCTGGGGAGCTCTGGAAACACCATATATTTT.